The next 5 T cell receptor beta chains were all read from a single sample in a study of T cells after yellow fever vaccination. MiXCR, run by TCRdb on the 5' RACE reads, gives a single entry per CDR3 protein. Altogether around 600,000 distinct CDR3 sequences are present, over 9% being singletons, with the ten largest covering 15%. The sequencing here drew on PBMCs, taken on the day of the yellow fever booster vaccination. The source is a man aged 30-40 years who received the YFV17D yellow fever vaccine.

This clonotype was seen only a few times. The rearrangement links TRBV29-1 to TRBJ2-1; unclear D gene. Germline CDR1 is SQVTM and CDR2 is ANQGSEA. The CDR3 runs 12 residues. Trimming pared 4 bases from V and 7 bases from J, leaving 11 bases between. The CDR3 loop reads CSVVVVGNEQFF. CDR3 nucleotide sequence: TGCAGCGTTGTGGTGGTTGGGAATGAGCAGTTCTTC.

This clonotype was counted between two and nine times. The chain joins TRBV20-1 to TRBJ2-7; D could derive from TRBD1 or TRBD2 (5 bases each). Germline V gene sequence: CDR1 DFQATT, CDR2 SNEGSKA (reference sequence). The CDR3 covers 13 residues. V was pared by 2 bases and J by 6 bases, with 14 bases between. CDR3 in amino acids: CSARISGAVEQYF. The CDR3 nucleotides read TGCAGTGCTAGAATCTCCGGGGCCGTCGAGCAGTACTTC.

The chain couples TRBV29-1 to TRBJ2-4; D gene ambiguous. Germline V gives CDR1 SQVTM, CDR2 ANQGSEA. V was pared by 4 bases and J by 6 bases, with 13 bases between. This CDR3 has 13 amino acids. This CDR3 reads CSVGRSTSNIQYF. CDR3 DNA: TGCAGCGTTGGGCGGTCCACGTCAAACATTCAGTACTTC.

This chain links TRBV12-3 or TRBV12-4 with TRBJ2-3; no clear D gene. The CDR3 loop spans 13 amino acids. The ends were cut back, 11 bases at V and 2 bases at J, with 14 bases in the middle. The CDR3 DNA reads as TGTGCCCCACCGGACGGAAACACAGATACGCAGTATTTT. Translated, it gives CAPPDGNTDTQYF.

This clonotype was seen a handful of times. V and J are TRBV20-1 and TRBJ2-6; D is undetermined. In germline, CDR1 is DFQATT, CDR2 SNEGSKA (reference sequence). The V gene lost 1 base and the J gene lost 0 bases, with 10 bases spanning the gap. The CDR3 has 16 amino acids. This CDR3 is CSARVDGGSGANVLTF. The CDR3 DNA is TGCAGTGCTAGAGTCGACGGCGGCTCTGGGGCCAACGTCCTGACTTTC.